The clone carrying this TCR beta chain was seen at least ten times. Its matching antigen is unknown. Arm-PCR with iRepertoire HTBI primers amplified the CDR3 regions for these TCR beta libraries. Each CDR3 protein gets one entry after TCRdb re-called the multiplex PCR reads with MiXCR. This table holds roughly 440,000 distinct CDR3 sequences, less than 20% found once. This sample was taken from a study of regulatory T cells in long-lasting Graves disease. Broader study findings: Persistent-disease Graves' patients showed less TCR diversity than new cases.

This CDR3 contains 14 residues. The V and J ends lost 7 bases and 4 bases, in that order; junction bases with no gene match: 8. Germline V gene data show CDR1 as SQVTM and CDR2 as ANQGSEA. Specified time point: newly diagnosed GD, antithyroid drugs for less than 3 months. Following extraction of RNA from PBMCs, that RNA was used to make the TCR library. This sample also appeared in a second study, on T cells in Graves' hyperthyroidism and ophthalmopathy.

The sequenced sample was peripheral blood mononuclear cells (PBMCs), obtained at new diagnosis, from a patient treated with antithyroid drugs. The clonotype comes from a woman younger than 35 with Graves disease. The chain has TRBV29-1 and TRBJ2-1; 9 bases map to TRBD2. The CDR3 DNA follows: TGCAGCGCAGTGGGACTAGCAGATTACAATGAGCAGTTCTTC. It specifies CSAVGLADYNEQFF.